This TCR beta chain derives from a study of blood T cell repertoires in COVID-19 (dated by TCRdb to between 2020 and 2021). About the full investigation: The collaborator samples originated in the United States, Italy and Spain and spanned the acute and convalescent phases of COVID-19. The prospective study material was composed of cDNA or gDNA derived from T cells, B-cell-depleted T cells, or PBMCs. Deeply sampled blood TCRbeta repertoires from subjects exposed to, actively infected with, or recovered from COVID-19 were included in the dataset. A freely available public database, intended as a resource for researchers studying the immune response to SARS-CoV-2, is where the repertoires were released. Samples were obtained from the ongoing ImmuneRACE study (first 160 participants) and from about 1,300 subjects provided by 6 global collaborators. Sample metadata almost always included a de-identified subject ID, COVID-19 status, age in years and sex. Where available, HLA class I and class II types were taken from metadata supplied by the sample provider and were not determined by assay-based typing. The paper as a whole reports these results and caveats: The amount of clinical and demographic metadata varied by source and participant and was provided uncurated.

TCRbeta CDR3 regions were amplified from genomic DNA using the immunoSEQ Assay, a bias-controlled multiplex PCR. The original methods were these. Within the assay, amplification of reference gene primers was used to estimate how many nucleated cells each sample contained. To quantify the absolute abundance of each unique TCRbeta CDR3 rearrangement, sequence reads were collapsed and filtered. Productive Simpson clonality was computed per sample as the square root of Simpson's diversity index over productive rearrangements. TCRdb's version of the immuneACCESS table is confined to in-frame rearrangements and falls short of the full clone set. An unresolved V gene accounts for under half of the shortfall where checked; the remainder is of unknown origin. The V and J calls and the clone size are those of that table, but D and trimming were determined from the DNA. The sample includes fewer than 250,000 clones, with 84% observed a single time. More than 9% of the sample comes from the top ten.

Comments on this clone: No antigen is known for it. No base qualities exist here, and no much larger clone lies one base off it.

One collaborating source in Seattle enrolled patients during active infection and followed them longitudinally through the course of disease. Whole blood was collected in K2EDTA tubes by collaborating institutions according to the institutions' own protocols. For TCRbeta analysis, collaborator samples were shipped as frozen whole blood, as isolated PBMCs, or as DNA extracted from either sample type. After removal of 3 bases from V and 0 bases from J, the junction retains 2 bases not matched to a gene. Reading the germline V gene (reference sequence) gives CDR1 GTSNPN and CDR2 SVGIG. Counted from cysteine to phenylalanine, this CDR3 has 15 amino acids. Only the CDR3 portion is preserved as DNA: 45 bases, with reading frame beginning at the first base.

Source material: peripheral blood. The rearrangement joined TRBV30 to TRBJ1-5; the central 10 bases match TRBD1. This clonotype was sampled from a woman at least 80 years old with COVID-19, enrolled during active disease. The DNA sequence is TGTGCCTGGAGCCGGACAGGGGGTAGCAATCAGCCCCAGCATTTT. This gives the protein CAWSRTGGSNQPQHF.